This T cell receptor beta chain originates from a study of neurological immune-mediated disorders. The study's findings and limits: None of the CDR3 amino acid sequences of expanded clones recurred across subjects, suggesting private repertoires in all groups.

Many counts were recorded for this clonotype. Antigen: not known. Unsorted libraries used 2 million PBMCs kept at -80 degrees C. A 10-nucleotide random UMI tagged transcripts in template-switch 5'RACE cDNA synthesis. Every sequencing run generated over 170 million TCR-beta sequences from 15-18 subjects. TCRdb recomputed calls from the 5' RACE reads with MiXCR, one row per CDR3 protein. This table holds 57,000 or so distinct CDR3 sequences, over 9.5% found once. Input material: PBMCs. This receptor was taken from a man in his 60s in good health.

In DNA, the CDR3 is TGTGCCAGCAGTGCCGGTGGGGTCGCCACCGGGGAGCTGTTTTTT. Amino acids: CASSAGGVATGELFF. The chain combines TRBV12-3 or TRBV12-4 with TRBJ2-2; no clear D. V lost 5 bases to trimming and J lost 4 bases, with 14 bases between them. This CDR3 has 15 residues.